A selection of T cell receptor beta chains follows, all from one sample in a study of blood T cell repertoires in COVID-19. Sequenced by immunoSEQ multiplex PCR; TCRdb stores in-frame clones only, minus some. Here the sample spans about 240,000 clones, approximately 86% being singletons. Sequenced sample: peripheral blood. These receptors came from a woman aged 25 to 45 who had recovered from COVID-19. Both conserved end residues are trimmed from each CDR3. Each record gives: CDR3 protein, J gene, V gene.

ASSDFRSVGELF,TRBJ2-2,TRBV6-1
ASSRGSGIHNWEQF,TRBJ2-1,TRBV2
ASSQVDNGRYGYT,TRBJ1-2,TRBV4-3
ASSQLLPGSTNEKLF,TRBJ1-4,TRBV3-1/TRBV3-2
AWSSGGGISNQPQH,TRBJ1-5,TRBV30
ASSQEGLAGGAYNEQF,TRBJ2-1,TRBV3-1/TRBV3-2
AISESGGTEAF,TRBJ1-1,TRBV10-3
ASSPSPVGSGNTIY,TRBJ1-3,TRBV18
AISRTGQATDTQY,TRBJ2-3,TRBV10-3
AVSSGGSNNEQF,TRBJ2-1,TRBV10-3
ASSFPQGLWESNQPQH,TRBJ1-5,TRBV28
ASSPGTSGYNEQF,TRBJ2-1,TRBV18
ASSQPRQQKIYEQY,TRBJ2-7,TRBV4-2
ASSEYPGYQPQH,TRBJ1-5,TRBV2
ASSQVVPGWEQF,TRBJ2-1,TRBV3-1/TRBV3-2
ASSRDRLVAF,TRBJ1-1,TRBV11-3
ASSLVGGNEQF,TRBJ2-1,TRBV5-4
ASSLRGYEQY,TRBJ2-7,TRBV5-6
ASSPGGRETQY,TRBJ2-5,TRBV7-3
ASSASGTGNLRNQPQH,TRBJ1-5,TRBV7-9
ATSNTRRQSQLF,TRBJ1-4,TRBV15
ASSLKGRVGTEAF,TRBJ1-1,TRBV27
ASSNRTAHEQY,TRBJ2-7,TRBV7-9
ASSEKLAYYEQY,TRBJ2-7,TRBV2
ATWTGVNYGYT,TRBJ1-2,TRBV19
ASSNGPNVPEKLF,TRBJ1-4,TRBV5-5
ASSRPQGRETQY,TRBJ2-5,TRBV18
AWSGGQPNEKLF,TRBJ1-4,TRBV30
ASSLARGSGELF,TRBJ2-2,TRBV11-3
ASSAPRGGGVYNEQF,TRBJ2-1,TRBV6-1
ASSLAWNTEAF,TRBJ1-1,TRBV7-3
ASSLGEGYPLLSYEQY,TRBJ2-7,TRBV7-9
ASSQAAGADTQY,TRBJ2-3,TRBV18
ASSGGWGTEAF,TRBJ1-1,TRBV19
ASSPGTEGEQF,TRBJ2-1,TRBV18
ASSNRRLDGYT,TRBJ1-2,TRBV5-5
ASTQFGWATEAF,TRBJ1-1,TRBV6-5
ASRPGTGANSPLH,TRBJ1-6,TRBV2
ASSLTGTAASEKLF,TRBJ1-4,TRBV27
ASSELRNQPQH,TRBJ1-5,TRBV2
ASSSSGSSGGYEQY,TRBJ2-7,TRBV18
ASKAKPGQQGYT,TRBJ1-2,TRBV19
AWSVYREAF,TRBJ1-1,TRBV30